A selection of T cell receptor beta chains follows, all from one sample in a study of metastatic and nonmetastatic thyroid tumors. From the PCR reads, TCRdb re-called clones with MiXCR. Among under 9,500 clones listed, approximately 25% were seen once. Material: adjacent normal tissue. All receptors come from a female donor with papillary thyroid cancer or a benign thyroid nodule (not recorded which). Some clones in this sample may be carry-over from other donors' samples. CDR3s include the opening cysteine and the closing phenylalanine or tryptophan. The D gene is left open where the match is weak. Where a row states a size, it is once, few, many or the class of an expanded clone; other rows omit it.

clone size | J gene | D gene | V gene | CDR3 protein | CDR3 DNA
medium-sized | TRBJ2-7 | TRBD2 | TRBV12-3/TRBV12-4 | CASSLRTSGTYEQYF | TGTGCCAGCAGTCTCCGGACTAGCGGGACCTACGAGCAGTACTTC
few | TRBJ1-2 | - | TRBV29-1 | CSVEAGGGYGYTF | TGCAGCGTTGAGGCAGGCGGAGGCTATGGCTACACCTTC
medium-sized | TRBJ1-1 | - | TRBV12-3/TRBV12-4 | CASSFGGSLNTEAFF | TGTGCCAGCAGTTTCGGAGGGTCCTTGAACACTGAAGCTTTCTTT
many | TRBJ2-2 | - | TRBV7-9 | CASSLGHSTGELFF | TGTGCCAGCAGCTTAGGACATTCTACCGGGGAGCTGTTTTTT
few | TRBJ2-1 | TRBD2 | TRBV6-1 | CASSENSLRATSGNEQFF | TGTGCCAGCAGTGAAAACAGCCTCCGGGCAACTAGCGGGAATGAGCAGTTCTTC
- | TRBJ2-1 | TRBD2 | TRBV9 | CASSGSSGRNYNEQFF | TGTGCCAGCAGCGGATCTAGCGGGAGAAATTACAATGAGCAGTTCTTC
few | TRBJ2-4 | - | TRBV27 | CASSPPDRNIHYF | TGTGCCAGCAGTCCCCCGGACCGAAACATTCATTACTTT
medium-sized | TRBJ1-2 | - | TRBV24-1 | CATSVGGSDGYTF | TGTGCCACCAGTGTCGGGGGGAGCGATGGCTACACCTTC
- | TRBJ2-2 | - | TRBV28 | CASSREYVPDTGELFF | TGTGCCAGCAGCCGGGAATACGTGCCAGACACCGGGGAGCTGTTTTTT
few | TRBJ2-7 | TRBD2 | TRBV27 | CASSPASGTSVSYEHYF | TGTGCCAGCAGTCCCGCATCCGGGACTAGCGTATCCTACGAGCATTACTTC
many | TRBJ2-1 | TRBD2 | TRBV9 | CASSAGTTYNEQFF | TGTGCCAGCAGCGCCGGGACTACGTACAATGAGCAGTTCTTC
- | TRBJ2-7 | TRBD2 | TRBV2 | CASRDGTSVYEQYF | TGTGCCAGCAGAGACGGGACTAGCGTCTACGAGCAGTACTTC
few | TRBJ2-1 | - | TRBV15 | CATSRKIGLIYNEQFF | TGTGCCACCAGCAGAAAGATTGGACTAATCTACAATGAGCAGTTCTTC
medium-sized | TRBJ1-6 | TRBD1 | TRBV27 | CASSLTGISPLHF | TGTGCCAGCAGTTTGACAGGGATTTCACCCCTCCACTTT
- | TRBJ2-7 | - | TRBV5-1 | CASSLGLGSPYEQYF | TGCGCCAGCAGCTTGGGGTTAGGCAGCCCCTACGAGCAGTACTTC
- | TRBJ2-7 | TRBD2 | TRBV27 | CASSSGSGTSLDEQYF | TGTGCCAGCAGTTCCGGATCCGGGACTAGCCTCGACGAGCAGTACTTC